This TCR beta chain was sequenced during a study of shared clonotypes between healthy human individuals. Study-level points and caveats: Several donors held about 5.1% of naive CD4 clonotypes in common.

Germline V gives CDR1 MNHNS, CDR2 SASEGT. V was trimmed by 3 bases and J by 8 bases, leaving 14 bases between them. CDR3 length equals 14 residues. A word on this clone: Its target is not known.

Produced via immunoSEQ multiplex PCR; TCRdb's table is partial and in-frame only. The data hold fewer than 2.5 million clones, with 90% to 95% observed a single time. Specimen: naive CD4+ T cells from PBMCs. The subset denotes: CD45RA+ positively selected. This TCR derives from a man between 18 and 35 years old in good health. Some clones in this sample may be carry-over from other donors' samples. The V and J genes are TRBV6-1 and TRBJ2-1; a weak D match, TRBD1 (6 bases). The CDR3 here is CASSERNRADEQFF. The CDR3 region has the DNA TGTGCCAGCAGTGAGAGGAACAGGGCTGATGAGCAGTTCTTC.